This entry is about one T cell receptor (beta chain). V lost 7 bases, J lost 2 bases, and 12 bases lay in between. CDR3 length equals 14 residues. CDR1 and CDR2 (germline): LNHDA, SQIVND (reference sequence). These data come from a study of blood T cell repertoires in COVID-19. TCRdb's table, derived via immunoSEQ multiplex PCR, lists solely in-frame clones and lacks some. The sample holds about 140,000 clones; roughly four fifths are singletons and the top ten take roughly 3.4%. Sequencing was carried out using PBMCs or T cells enriched from blood (not recorded which). This chain links TRBV19 with TRBJ2-4; possibly TRBD2 for D (6 bases). The TCR was taken from a woman in her 50s with acute COVID-19. CDR3 sequence: CASKVGGTKNIQYF. For the CDR3, the DNA is TGTGCCAGTAAAGTGGGAGGAACCAAAAACATTCAGTACTTC.